The sequence of this TCR beta chain was determined in a study of blood T cell repertoires in COVID-19 (dated by TCRdb to 2018 to 2020). A note on the overall study: Samples covering the acute and convalescent phases of COVID-19 were provided by collaborators in the United States, Italy and Spain. The repertoires were released in a freely available public database intended as a resource for research on the immune response to SARS-CoV-2. Where available, HLA class I and class II types were obtained from metadata supplied by the sample provider rather than from assay-based typing. The sample metadata nearly always contained a de-identified subject ID, COVID-19 status, age in years and sex. The dataset comprised deeply sampled blood TCRbeta repertoires from subjects exposed to, actively infected with, or recovered from COVID-19. The samples were drawn from two sources: the first 160 participants of the ongoing ImmuneRACE study, and 1,000 to 1,500 subjects contributed by 6 global collaborators. The prospective study material was composed of cDNA or gDNA derived from T cells, B-cell-depleted T cells, or PBMCs.

Broader findings and caveats from the paper: The amount of clinical and demographic metadata varied by source and participant and was provided uncurated.

In Seattle, one collaborating source enrolled patients while the infection was active and tracked those patients longitudinally over the course of disease. The collaborating institutions used their own protocols to collect whole blood in K2EDTA tubes. For TCRbeta analysis, collaborators shipped samples as frozen whole blood, isolated PBMCs, or DNA extracted from either of those sample types. The germline V gene supplies CDR1 SGHVS and CDR2 FNYEAQ. The trim is 5 bases for V and 0 bases for J, with a gap of 17 bases between the germline ends. The CDR3, cysteine through phenylalanine, is 16 amino acids long. The DNA shown is the 48-base CDR3, in frame from base 1. The immunoSEQ Assay, a bias-controlled multiplex PCR, was used to amplify TCRbeta CDR3 regions from genomic DNA. Regarding the original processing steps: Nucleated cell counts per sample were estimated from amplification of reference gene primers within the assay. Sequence reads were collapsed and filtered to measure the absolute abundance of every unique TCRbeta CDR3 rearrangement. Productive Simpson clonality was computed per sample as the square root of Simpson's diversity index over productive rearrangements. In its TCRdb copy, this immuneACCESS table keeps in-frame sequences only and misses some clones. Where compared with another copy, unresolved V genes explain less than half of these, and the others have no known cause. V and J calls and clone size are given by that table; D and trimming were obtained from the DNA. The sample table lists about 130,000 clones, around 85% of them with a count of one. Together, the top ten hold approximately 3% of the sample.

This clone was counted only a few times. Its antigen specificity is not known. The record has no base qualities; no much larger clone is one base away. Recombination linked TRBV7-6 to TRBJ2-7; a tentative D match to TRBD2 spans 5 bases. The specimen was peripheral blood. This sequence was found in a woman of 80 years or more with COVID-19, enrolled during active disease. At the DNA level, the sequence is TGTGCCAGCAGCCCCCGGACCGGGGTCAGCTCCTACGAGCAGTACTTC. Translated, it reads CASSPRTGVSSYEQYF.